This passage covers 3 T cell receptor beta chains from one sample sequenced in a study of cytomegalovirus exposure and HLA in healthy donors. Both 60 Vbeta primers and 13 Jbeta primers went into the PCR. TCRdb's table, derived via immunoSEQ multiplex PCR, lists solely in-frame clones and lacks some. The sample lists roughly 80,000 clones; under 80% were seen once. Sequencing was carried out using PBMCs. The receptors were gathered from a woman in her forties or fifties in good health and CMV-seropositive.

J is TRBJ1-2 and V is TRBV21-1; no DNA check was done on the table's D call, TRBD1. TRBV21-1 has pseudogene status. The CDR3 totals 14 residues. The CDR3 nucleotides read TGTGCCCGACGGAAGACAGATCGTGGATATGGCTACACCTTC. Its translation is CARRKTDRGYGYTF.

The chain is built from TRBV5-1 and TRBJ2-2; the D is unclear. V gave up 0 bases and J gave up 7 bases, with 7 bases separating them. CDR3 size: 13 residues. Per the germline V gene, CDR1 is SGHRS and CDR2 is YFSETQ. In DNA form, the CDR3 reads TGCGCCAGCAGCTTGGTCCCCAACGGGGAGCTGTTTTTT. Translation: CASSLVPNGELFF.

The J gene is TRBJ2-7, the V gene TRBV5-5, with 8 bases that match TRBD1. With 0 bases clipped from V and 6 bases from J, the junction kept 8 bases outside the gene matches. Germline CDR1 is SGHKS and CDR2 is YYEKEE (reference sequence). This CDR3 comprises 15 residues. CDR3 nucleotide sequence: TGTGCCAGCAGCTTGGCGGTCAGGGGGCCGGTCGAGCAGTACTTC. This encodes CASSLAVRGPVEQYF.